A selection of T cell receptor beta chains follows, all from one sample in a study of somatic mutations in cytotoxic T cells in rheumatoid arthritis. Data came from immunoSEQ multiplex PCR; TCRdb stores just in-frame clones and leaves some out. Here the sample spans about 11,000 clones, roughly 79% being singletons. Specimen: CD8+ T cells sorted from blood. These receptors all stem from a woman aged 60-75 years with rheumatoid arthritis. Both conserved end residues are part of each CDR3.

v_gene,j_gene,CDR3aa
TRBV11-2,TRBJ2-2,CASSGNLAGGETGELFF
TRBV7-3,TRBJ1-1,CASSLMGAGTEAFF
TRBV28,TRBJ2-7,CASSRRGTGVKNEQYF
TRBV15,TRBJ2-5,CATSRASGVLETQYF
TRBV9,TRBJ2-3,CASSVLPSGSGDTQYF
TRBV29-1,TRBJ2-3,CSVDLKLAGLYF
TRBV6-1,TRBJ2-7,CASKVGLAASYEQYF
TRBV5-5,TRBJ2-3,CASTPGDTQYF
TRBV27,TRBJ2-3,CASARGGPGDTQYF
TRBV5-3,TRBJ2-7,CARSLRDRVSYEQYF
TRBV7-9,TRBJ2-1,CASSLAGDYEQFF
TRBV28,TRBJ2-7,CATDRIGQGNAYEQYF
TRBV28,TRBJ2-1,CASKRGLSAYNEQFF
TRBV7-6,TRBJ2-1,CASSLGPKAGGPVAQFF
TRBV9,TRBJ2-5,CASSVADSGETQYF
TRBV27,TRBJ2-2,CASSFGGSGELFF
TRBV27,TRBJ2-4,CASSSLFRGGNGNIQYF
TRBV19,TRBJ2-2,CASSIDQLGRGELFF
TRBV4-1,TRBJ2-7,CASSQVEAGPYEQYF
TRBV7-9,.,CASSLVRTTGSYEQYF
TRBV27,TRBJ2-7,CASSHTGPGVEQYF
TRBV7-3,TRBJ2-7,CASRQGVLYEQYF
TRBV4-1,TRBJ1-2,CASSQYLGGPEGYTF
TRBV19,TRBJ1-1,CASSIVLRNTEAFF
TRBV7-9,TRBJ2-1,CASSDRRSSYNEQFF
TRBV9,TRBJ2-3,CASSGSTGDTDTQYF
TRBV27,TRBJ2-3,CASSPGTSGSTDTQYF
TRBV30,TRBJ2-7,CAWSVLSPTYEQYF
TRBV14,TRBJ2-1,CASSGSGGTSGANEQFF
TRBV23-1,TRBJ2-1,CASTAPGGSYNEQFF
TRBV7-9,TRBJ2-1,CASSTMGGETYNEQFF
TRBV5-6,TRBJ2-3,CASSLYIRTSGKGDTQYF
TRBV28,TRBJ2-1,CASSFLGINEQFF
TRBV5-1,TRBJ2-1,CASSPPGLAGGEQFF
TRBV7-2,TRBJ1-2,CASSWGQGSYGYTF
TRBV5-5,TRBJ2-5,CASSYRLGGETQYF
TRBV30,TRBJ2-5,CAWSVGPQETQYF
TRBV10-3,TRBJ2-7,CATTSPGQSSYEQYF
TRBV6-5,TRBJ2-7,CASSPRLVTGYEQYF
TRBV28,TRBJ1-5,CASSVTGFLPQHF
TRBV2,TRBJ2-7,CASAGPATAYEQYF
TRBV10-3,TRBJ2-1,CAVAGTSGIFYNEQFF
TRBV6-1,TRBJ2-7,CASSGPGYEQYF
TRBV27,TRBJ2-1,CASSVGPGEGFF
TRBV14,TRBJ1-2,CASSHATGTVLYGYTF
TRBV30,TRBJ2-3,CGLVSTSGATDTQYF
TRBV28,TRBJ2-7,CASRITSGRAYEQYF
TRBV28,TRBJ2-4,CASSLLTSGRAGKNIQYF
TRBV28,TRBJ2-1,CASSVVAGNYNEQFF
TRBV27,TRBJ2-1,CASRVGYGSGNEQFF
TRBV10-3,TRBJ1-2,CATGEPGQGDYGYTF
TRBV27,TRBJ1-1,CASSLSRGQEAFF
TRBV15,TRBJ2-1,CATSRDRRLGDEQFF
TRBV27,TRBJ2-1,CASSLLRTSGTPEQFF